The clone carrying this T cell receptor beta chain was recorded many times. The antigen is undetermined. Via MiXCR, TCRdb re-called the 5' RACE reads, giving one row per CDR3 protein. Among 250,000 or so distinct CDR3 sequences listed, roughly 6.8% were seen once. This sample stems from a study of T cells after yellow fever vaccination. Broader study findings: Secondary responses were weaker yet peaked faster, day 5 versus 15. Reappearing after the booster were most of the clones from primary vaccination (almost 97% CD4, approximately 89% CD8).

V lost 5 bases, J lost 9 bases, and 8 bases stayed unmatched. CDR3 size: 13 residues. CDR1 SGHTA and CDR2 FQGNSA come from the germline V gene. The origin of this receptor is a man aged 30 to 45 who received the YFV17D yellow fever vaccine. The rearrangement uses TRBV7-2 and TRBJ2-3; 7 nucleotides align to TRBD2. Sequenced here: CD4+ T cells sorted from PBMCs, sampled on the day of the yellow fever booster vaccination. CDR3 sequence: CASSPHAGDTQYF. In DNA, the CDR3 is TGTGCCAGCAGCCCCCATGCGGGGGACACGCAGTATTTT.